In this sample, the clone carrying this T cell receptor beta chain turned up many times. The antigen is undetermined. Unmatched junction bases numbered 7, after V lost 0 bases and J lost 2 bases. CDR3 length: 17 residues. From germline, CDR1 is MNHEY and CDR2 SVGAGI. These data are taken from a study of T cells in Graves' hyperthyroidism and ophthalmopathy. Study-wide findings and caveats: Blood samples included most of the expanded thyroid clonotypes exceeding 0.001.

RNA transcripts gave rise to amplified TCR beta CDR3 regions. The HTBI set primed first-round TCR CDR3 RT-PCR. TCRdb processed the multiplex PCR reads anew with MiXCR; each CDR3 protein has one entry. Of about 380,000 distinct CDR3 sequences in the sample, 13% are singletons; the top ten hold around 20%. The sequencing input was blood. This receptor was taken from a man younger than 45 with Graves' hyperthyroidism that later progressed to Graves' ophthalmopathy. V usage is TRBV6-5 and J usage is TRBJ2-3; 8 nucleotides line up with TRBD2. The CDR3 nucleotides read TGTGCCAGCAGTTACTCCGTTAGCGGGGCTATCACAGATACGCAGTATTTT. Residues: CASSYSVSGAITDTQYF.